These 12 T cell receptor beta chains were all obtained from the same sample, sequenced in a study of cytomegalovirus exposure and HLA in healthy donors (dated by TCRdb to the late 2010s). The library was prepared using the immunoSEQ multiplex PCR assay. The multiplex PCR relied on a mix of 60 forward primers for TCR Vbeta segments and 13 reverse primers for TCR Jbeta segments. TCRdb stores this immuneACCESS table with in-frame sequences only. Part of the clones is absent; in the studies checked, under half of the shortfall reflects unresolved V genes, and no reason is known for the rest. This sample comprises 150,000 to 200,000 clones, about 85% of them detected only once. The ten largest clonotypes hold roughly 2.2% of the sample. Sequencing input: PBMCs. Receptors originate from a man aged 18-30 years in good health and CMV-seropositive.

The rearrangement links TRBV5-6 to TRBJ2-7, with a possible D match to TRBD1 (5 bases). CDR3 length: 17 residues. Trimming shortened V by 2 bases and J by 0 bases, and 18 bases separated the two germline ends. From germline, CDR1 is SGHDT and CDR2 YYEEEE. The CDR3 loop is CASSFGARPSSSYEQYF. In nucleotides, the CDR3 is TGTGCCAGCAGCTTTGGGGCTCGGCCTTCTTCCTCCTACGAGCAGTACTTC.

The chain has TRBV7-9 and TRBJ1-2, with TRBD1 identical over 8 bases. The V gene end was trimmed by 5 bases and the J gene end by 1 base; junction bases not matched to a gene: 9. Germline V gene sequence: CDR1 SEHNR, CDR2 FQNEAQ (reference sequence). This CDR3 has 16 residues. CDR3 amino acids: CASSPDRAKVNYGYTF. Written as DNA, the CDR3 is TGTGCCAGCAGCCCGGACAGGGCCAAGGTTAACTATGGCTACACCTTC.

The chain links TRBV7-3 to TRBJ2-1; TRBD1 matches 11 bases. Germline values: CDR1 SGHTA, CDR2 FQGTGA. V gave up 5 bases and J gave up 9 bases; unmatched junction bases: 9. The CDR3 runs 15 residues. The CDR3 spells CASSLGQGAFGEQFF. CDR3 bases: TGTGCCAGCAGCCTCGGACAGGGGGCTTTCGGTGAGCAGTTCTTC. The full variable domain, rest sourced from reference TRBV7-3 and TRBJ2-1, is GAGVSQTPSNKVTEKGKYVELRCDPISGHTALYWYRQSLGQGPEFLIYFQGTGAADDSGLPNDRFFAVRPEGSVSTLKIQRTERGDSAVYLCASSLGQGAFGEQFFGPGTRLTVL.

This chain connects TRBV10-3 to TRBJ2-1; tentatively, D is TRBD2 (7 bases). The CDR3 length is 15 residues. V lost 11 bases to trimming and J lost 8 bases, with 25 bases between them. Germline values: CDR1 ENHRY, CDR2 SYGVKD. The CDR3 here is CAAGDGGAPNYEQFF. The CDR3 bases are TGTGCCGCGGGGGATGGGGGGGCCCCTAATTATGAGCAGTTCTTC.

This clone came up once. CDR3 loop: CASSLVTHGGSYNEQFF. In DNA form, the CDR3 reads TGCGCCAGCAGCTTGGTGACTCACGGTGGGTCCTACAATGAGCAGTTCTTC. V gene TRBV5-1 combines with J gene TRBJ2-1; no definite D call. Trimming shortened V by 0 bases and J by 1 base, and 14 bases separated the two germline ends. Germline values: CDR1 SGHRS, CDR2 YFSETQ. The CDR3 extends over 17 amino acids.

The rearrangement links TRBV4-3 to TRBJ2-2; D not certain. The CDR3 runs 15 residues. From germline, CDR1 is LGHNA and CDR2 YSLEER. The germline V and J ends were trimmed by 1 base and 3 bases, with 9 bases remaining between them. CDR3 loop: CASSQGAGDTGELFF. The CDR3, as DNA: TGCGCCAGCAGCCAAGGAGCCGGAGACACCGGGGAGCTGTTTTTT.

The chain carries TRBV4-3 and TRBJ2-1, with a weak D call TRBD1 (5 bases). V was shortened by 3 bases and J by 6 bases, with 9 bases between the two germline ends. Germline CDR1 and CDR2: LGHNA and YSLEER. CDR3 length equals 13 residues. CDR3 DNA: TGCGCCAGCAGCCACGACCAGGGCAATGAGCAGTTCTTC. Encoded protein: CASSHDQGNEQFF.

This CDR3 reads CASSPRGGGTSGNTIYF. The CDR3 coding sequence is TGTGCCAGCAGTCCTAGGGGAGGAGGGACTAGTGGAAACACCATATATTTT. The V call is TRBV27, the J call TRBJ1-3; D might be TRBD1 (5 bases). V shed 5 bases and J shed 3 bases, with 20 bases lying between them. The CDR3 covers 17 residues. The V gene's germline CDR1 is MNHEY and CDR2 SMNVEV (reference sequence).

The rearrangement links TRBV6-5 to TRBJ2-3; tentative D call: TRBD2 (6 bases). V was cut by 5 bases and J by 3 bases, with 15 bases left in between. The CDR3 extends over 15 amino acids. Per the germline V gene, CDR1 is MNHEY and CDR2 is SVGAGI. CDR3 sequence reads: CASSTMLANTDTQYF. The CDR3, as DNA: TGTGCCAGCAGTACGATGCTAGCGAATACAGATACGCAGTATTTT.

The CDR3 protein is CASSEASAGAVEQFF. The CDR3 DNA reads TGTGCCAGCAGTGAAGCAAGCGCGGGGGCGGTTGAGCAGTTCTTC. The chain uses TRBV6-1 and TRBJ2-1, with D possibly being TRBD2 (7 bases). This CDR3 contains 15 residues. Germline V gene lookup returns CDR1 MNHNS and CDR2 SASEGT. With 0 bases removed from V and 9 bases from J, the gap between germline ends came to 15 bases.

The DNA for the CDR3 is TGTGCCACGGACGCAGGGGGGCTGAACACTGAAGCTTTCTTT. Its protein product is CATDAGGLNTEAFF. This chain connects TRBV7-9 to TRBJ1-1, with TRBD1 matching 7 bases. CDR1 and CDR2 (germline): SEHNR, FQNEAQ (reference sequence). The CDR3 has 14 amino acids. J lost 0 bases, V lost 10 bases, and 8 bases had no gene match. Using reference TRBV7-9 and TRBJ1-1 for the parts outside the CDR3, the full variable domain is DTGVSQNPRHKITKRGQNVTFRCDPISEHNRLYWYRQTLGQGPEFLTYFQNEAQLEKSRLLSDRFSAERPKGSFSTLEIQRTEQGDSAMYLCATDAGGLNTEAFFGQGTRLTVV.

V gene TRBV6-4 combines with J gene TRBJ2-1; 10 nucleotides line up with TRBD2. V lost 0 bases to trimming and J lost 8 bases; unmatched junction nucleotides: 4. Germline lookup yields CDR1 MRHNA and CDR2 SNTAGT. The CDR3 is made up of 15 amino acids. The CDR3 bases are TGTGCCAGCAGTGACTCCAGCGGGGGGGCCGATGAGCAGTTCTTC. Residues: CASSDSSGGADEQFF.